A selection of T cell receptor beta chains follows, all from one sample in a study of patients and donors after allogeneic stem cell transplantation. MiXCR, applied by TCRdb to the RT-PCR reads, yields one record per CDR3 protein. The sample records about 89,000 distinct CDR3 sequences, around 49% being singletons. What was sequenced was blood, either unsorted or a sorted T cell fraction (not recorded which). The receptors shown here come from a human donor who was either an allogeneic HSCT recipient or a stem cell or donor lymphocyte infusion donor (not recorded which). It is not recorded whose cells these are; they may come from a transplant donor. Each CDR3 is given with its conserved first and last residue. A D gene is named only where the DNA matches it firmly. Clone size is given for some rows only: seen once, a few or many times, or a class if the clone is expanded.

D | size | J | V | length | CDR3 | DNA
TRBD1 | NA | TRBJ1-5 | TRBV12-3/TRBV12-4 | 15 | CASSPQGNSNQPQHF | TGTGCCAGCAGCCCACAGGGGAACAGCAATCAGCCCCAGCATTTT
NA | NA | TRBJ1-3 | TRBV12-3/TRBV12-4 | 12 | CASTLSGNTIYF | TGTGCCAGCACCCTCTCTGGAAACACCATATATTTT
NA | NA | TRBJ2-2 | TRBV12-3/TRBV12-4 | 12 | CASTLGTGELFF | TGTGCCAGCACCCTTGGGACCGGGGAGCTGTTTTTT
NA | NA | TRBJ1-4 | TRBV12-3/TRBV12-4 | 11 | CASSINEKLFF | TGTGCCAGCAGTATCAATGAAAAACTGTTTTTT
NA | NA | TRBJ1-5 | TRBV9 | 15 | CASSQNTGRDQPQHF | TGTGCCAGCAGCCAAAACACAGGGAGGGATCAGCCCCAGCATTTT
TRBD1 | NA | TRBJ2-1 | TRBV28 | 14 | CASSTGTGRNEQFF | TGTGCCAGCAGCACAGGGACAGGGCGCAATGAGCAGTTCTTC
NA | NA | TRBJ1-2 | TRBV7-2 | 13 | CASSLADSHGYTF | TGTGCCAGCAGCTTAGCTGACAGCCATGGCTACACCTTC
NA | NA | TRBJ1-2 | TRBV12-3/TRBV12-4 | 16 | CASSLTGSLPPLGYTF | TGTGCCAGCAGTCTGACTGGGTCCCTACCTCCTCTTGGCTACACCTTC
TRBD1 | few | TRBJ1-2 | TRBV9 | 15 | CASSASEGQGYGYTF | TGTGCCAGCAGCGCATCAGAAGGACAGGGGTATGGCTACACCTTC
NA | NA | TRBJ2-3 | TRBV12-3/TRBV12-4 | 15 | CASSLPVAGTDTQYF | TGTGCCAGCAGTTTACCCGTTGCGGGCACAGATACGCAGTATTTT
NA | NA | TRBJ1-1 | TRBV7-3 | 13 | CASSLTHVTEAFF | TGTGCCAGCAGCTTAACCCACGTCACTGAAGCTTTCTTT
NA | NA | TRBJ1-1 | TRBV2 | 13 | CASITDWNTEAFF | TGTGCCAGCATAACAGACTGGAACACTGAAGCTTTCTTT
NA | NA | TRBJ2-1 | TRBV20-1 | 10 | CSASNNEQFF | TGCAGTGCTAGCAACAATGAGCAGTTCTTC
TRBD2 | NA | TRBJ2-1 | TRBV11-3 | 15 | CASSPRTSGSYEQFF | TGTGCCAGCAGCCCTCGGACTAGCGGGAGCTATGAGCAGTTCTTC
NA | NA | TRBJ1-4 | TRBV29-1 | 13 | CSVEMRTNEKLFF | TGCAGCGTTGAAATGAGGACTAATGAAAAACTGTTTTTT
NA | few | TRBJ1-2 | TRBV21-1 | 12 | CASSKGGYGYTF | TGTGCCAGCAGCAAGGGGGGGTATGGCTACACCTTC
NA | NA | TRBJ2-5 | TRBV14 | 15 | CASSQGIFLGETQYF | TGTGCCAGCAGCCAGGGCATCTTCCTTGGGGAGACCCAGTACTTC
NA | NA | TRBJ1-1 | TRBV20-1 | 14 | CSATIGEGNTEAFF | TGCAGTGCGACGATCGGAGAGGGGAACACTGAAGCTTTCTTT
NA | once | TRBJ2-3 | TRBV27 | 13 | CASSFYSTDTQYF | TGTGCCAGCAGTTTTTACTCCACAGATACGCAGTATTTT
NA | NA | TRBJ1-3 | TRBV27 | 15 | CASSLSTGSGNTIYF | TGTGCCAGCAGTTTATCAACAGGCTCTGGAAACACCATATATTTT
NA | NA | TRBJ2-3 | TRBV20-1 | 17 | CSARDPRAGRSTDTQYF | TGCAGTGCTAGAGATCCCAGAGCCGGGCGGAGCACAGATACGCAGTATTTT
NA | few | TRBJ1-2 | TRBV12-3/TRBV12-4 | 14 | CASRPNSDPYGYTF | TGTGCCAGCAGACCAAACTCTGATCCCTATGGCTACACCTTC
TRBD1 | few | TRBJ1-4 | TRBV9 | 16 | CASSVRDRGAGEKLFF | TGTGCCAGCAGCGTTCGGGACAGGGGTGCGGGTGAAAAACTGTTTTTT
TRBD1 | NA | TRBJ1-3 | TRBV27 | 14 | CASSLTGSGNTIYF | TGTGCCAGCAGTTTGACAGGGTCTGGAAACACCATATATTTT